A selection of T cell receptor beta chains follows, all from one sample in a study of blood T cell repertoires in COVID-19. The method was immunoSEQ multiplex PCR; TCRdb's version includes in-frame clones alone and lacks a portion of them. The data contain approximately 210,000 clones, around 90% of them seen just once; the ten biggest clones take up roughly 8.4%. The sample taken for sequencing was PBMCs or T cells enriched from blood (not recorded which). The source is a woman younger than 35 who had recovered from COVID-19. The CDR3 runs from the conserved cysteine through the conserved F or W. Each record gives: clone size, J gene, V gene, D gene, CDR3 length, CDR3 protein, CDR3 DNA. A D gene is named only where the DNA matches it firmly. Expanded clones get a size class; other rows say once, few or many, or leave the size out.

abundance: .
j_gene: TRBJ1-2
v_gene: TRBV27
d_gene: .
len: 12
CDR3aa: CASSSQDYGYTF
CDR3nt: TGTGCCAGCAGTTCACAGGACTATGGCTACACCTTC

abundance: once
j_gene: TRBJ2-5
v_gene: TRBV2
d_gene: TRBD2
len: 15
CDR3aa: CASSGNSGFQETQYF
CDR3nt: TGTGCCAGCAGTGGGAATAGCGGGTTCCAAGAGACCCAGTACTTC

abundance: .
j_gene: TRBJ1-1
v_gene: TRBV5-1
d_gene: .
len: 13
CDR3aa: CASTPRANTEAFF
CDR3nt: TGCGCCAGCACCCCCCGAGCGAACACTGAAGCTTTCTTT

abundance: .
j_gene: TRBJ2-3
v_gene: TRBV5-4
d_gene: .
len: 16
CDR3aa: CASSRKDSPSTDTQYF
CDR3nt: TGTGCCAGCAGCCGAAAGGACAGCCCGAGCACAGATACGCAGTATTTT

abundance: .
j_gene: TRBJ1-1
v_gene: TRBV7-9
d_gene: TRBD1
len: 13
CDR3aa: CASSMDRDTEAFF
CDR3nt: TGTGCCAGCAGCATGGACAGGGACACTGAAGCTTTCTTT

abundance: .
j_gene: TRBJ1-2
v_gene: TRBV5-1
d_gene: TRBD1
len: 14
CDR3aa: CASSLVGQGYGYTF
CDR3nt: TGCGCCAGCAGCTTGGTGGGACAGGGCTATGGCTACACCTTC

abundance: .
j_gene: TRBJ1-2
v_gene: TRBV10-2
d_gene: .
len: 13
CDR3aa: CASRRTEDYGYTF
CDR3nt: TGCGCCAGCAGAAGGACAGAGGACTATGGCTACACCTTC

abundance: .
j_gene: TRBJ2-7
v_gene: TRBV5-4
d_gene: .
len: 13
CDR3aa: CASSLAGIYEQYF
CDR3nt: TGTGCCAGCAGCTTGGCGGGGATCTACGAGCAGTACTTC

abundance: .
j_gene: TRBJ2-2
v_gene: TRBV11-2
d_gene: TRBD2
len: 16
CDR3aa: CASSFSGGILAGELFF
CDR3nt: TGTGCCAGCAGCTTTAGCGGGGGAATTCTAGCCGGGGAGCTGTTTTTT

abundance: .
j_gene: TRBJ2-2
v_gene: TRBV19
d_gene: .
len: 16
CDR3aa: CASSISAGPNTGELFF
CDR3nt: TGTGCCAGTAGTATCAGTGCGGGACCGAACACCGGGGAGCTGTTTTTT

abundance: .
j_gene: TRBJ2-3
v_gene: TRBV10-3
d_gene: .
len: 13
CDR3aa: CAIRGQGEDTQYF
CDR3nt: TGTGCCATCAGGGGTCAGGGTGAGGATACGCAGTATTTT

abundance: .
j_gene: TRBJ1-2
v_gene: TRBV5-6
d_gene: .
len: 14
CDR3aa: CASSSLGQSYGYTF
CDR3nt: TGTGCCAGCAGCTCCCTGGGCCAAAGCTATGGCTACACCTTC

abundance: .
j_gene: TRBJ1-5
v_gene: TRBV28
d_gene: TRBD1
len: 14
CDR3aa: CASTSGTVGQPQHF
CDR3nt: TGTGCCAGCACCTCAGGGACAGTCGGTCAGCCCCAGCATTTT

abundance: .
j_gene: TRBJ1-3
v_gene: TRBV7-6
d_gene: TRBD1
len: 19
CDR3aa: CASSPQPGTGLYTGNTIYF
CDR3nt: TGTGCCAGCAGTCCCCAGCCGGGGACAGGGCTTTATACTGGAAACACCATATATTTT

abundance: .
j_gene: TRBJ1-1
v_gene: TRBV30
d_gene: .
len: 15
CDR3aa: CAWSVTGGGYTEAFF
CDR3nt: TGTGCCTGGAGTGTAACCGGGGGAGGTTACACTGAAGCTTTCTTT

abundance: .
j_gene: TRBJ1-2
v_gene: TRBV5-5
d_gene: .
len: 14
CDR3aa: CASSSRTGIYGYTF
CDR3nt: TGTGCCAGCAGCTCCCGAACAGGGATCTATGGCTACACCTTC

abundance: once
j_gene: TRBJ1-6
v_gene: TRBV10-3
d_gene: .
len: 16
CDR3aa: CAISGSDSRLNSPLHF
CDR3nt: TGTGCCATCAGTGGGTCAGATAGCCGCCTTAATTCACCCCTCCACTTT

abundance: .
j_gene: TRBJ1-2
v_gene: TRBV27
d_gene: TRBD1
len: 16
CDR3aa: CASSLNRQGDYYGYTF
CDR3nt: TGTGCCAGCAGTTTAAATCGACAGGGGGATTACTATGGCTACACCTTC

abundance: .
j_gene: TRBJ1-1
v_gene: TRBV15
d_gene: .
len: 13
CDR3aa: CATSRGLLEGAFF
CDR3nt: TGTGCCACCAGCAGAGGCCTGCTCGAGGGAGCTTTCTTT

abundance: .
j_gene: TRBJ1-6
v_gene: TRBV27
d_gene: .
len: 15
CDR3aa: CASSLRPLSNSPLHF
CDR3nt: TGTGCCAGCAGTTTGCGGCCCCTCTCTAATTCACCCCTCCACTTT

abundance: .
j_gene: TRBJ2-7
v_gene: TRBV11-2
d_gene: .
len: 12
CDR3aa: CASSLGGGEQYF
CDR3nt: TGTGCCAGCAGCTTAGGGGGAGGCGAGCAGTACTTC

abundance: .
j_gene: TRBJ2-7
v_gene: TRBV18
d_gene: .
len: 16
CDR3aa: CASSPRTVYSSYEQYF
CDR3nt: TGTGCCAGCTCACCACGGACAGTTTACAGCTCCTACGAGCAGTACTTC

abundance: few
j_gene: TRBJ1-5
v_gene: TRBV19
d_gene: TRBD1
len: 15
CDR3aa: CASTGTGGLDQPQHF
CDR3nt: TGTGCCAGTACCGGGACAGGCGGACTCGATCAGCCCCAGCATTTT

abundance: .
j_gene: TRBJ2-1
v_gene: TRBV13
d_gene: TRBD2
len: 15
CDR3aa: CASSLVAGEDNEQFF
CDR3nt: TGTGCCAGCAGCTTAGTGGCGGGGGAGGACAATGAGCAGTTCTTC

abundance: .
j_gene: TRBJ2-5
v_gene: TRBV5-1
d_gene: TRBD1
len: 14
CDR3aa: CASSSQGAVQTQYF
CDR3nt: TGCGCCAGCTCAAGTCAGGGGGCCGTACAGACCCAGTACTTC

abundance: once
j_gene: TRBJ1-3
v_gene: TRBV30
d_gene: TRBD1
len: 14
CDR3aa: CAWSGTGGGNTIYF
CDR3nt: TGTGCCTGGAGTGGGACAGGGGGTGGAAACACCATATATTTT

abundance: .
j_gene: TRBJ2-5
v_gene: TRBV4-1
d_gene: TRBD2
len: 18
CDR3aa: CASSQVYMGGGTQETQYF
CDR3nt: TGCGCCAGCAGCCAAGTATATATGGGGGGGGGAACCCAAGAGACCCAGTACTTC

abundance: .
j_gene: TRBJ1-2
v_gene: TRBV6-5
d_gene: .
len: 14
CDR3aa: CASSYSRAGYGYTF
CDR3nt: TGTGCCAGCAGTTACTCGAGGGCCGGGTATGGCTACACCTTC

abundance: .
j_gene: TRBJ2-7
v_gene: TRBV15
d_gene: .
len: 13
CDR3aa: CATSSDARGEQYF
CDR3nt: TGTGCCACCAGCAGCGACGCACGGGGGGAGCAGTACTTC

abundance: .
j_gene: TRBJ1-1
v_gene: TRBV9
d_gene: .
len: 13
CDR3aa: CASSPGANTEAFF
CDR3nt: TGTGCCAGCAGCCCAGGGGCGAACACTGAAGCTTTCTTT

abundance: .
j_gene: TRBJ2-6
v_gene: TRBV6-5
d_gene: .
len: 15
CDR3aa: CASFPGLSGANVLTF
CDR3nt: TGTGCCAGCTTTCCAGGTTTATCTGGGGCCAACGTCCTGACTTTC

abundance: .
j_gene: TRBJ2-3
v_gene: TRBV5-1
d_gene: .
len: 15
CDR3aa: CASSLGTGGTDTQYF
CDR3nt: TGCGCCAGCAGCTTGGGGACGGGGGGCACAGATACGCAGTATTTT

abundance: .
j_gene: TRBJ1-2
v_gene: TRBV19
d_gene: .
len: 13
CDR3aa: CASTPIGDYGYTF
CDR3nt: TGTGCCAGTACTCCGATCGGGGACTATGGCTACACCTTC

abundance: once
j_gene: TRBJ1-6
v_gene: TRBV18
d_gene: TRBD1
len: 15
CDR3aa: CASSRADRGNSPLHF
CDR3nt: TGTGCCAGCTCACGAGCGGACAGGGGGAATTCACCCCTCCACTTT

abundance: .
j_gene: TRBJ1-1
v_gene: TRBV28
d_gene: TRBD1
len: 14
CDR3aa: CASSRQGDSTEAFF
CDR3nt: TGTGCCAGCAGTCGACAGGGAGACAGCACTGAAGCTTTCTTT

abundance: .
j_gene: TRBJ2-5
v_gene: TRBV6-5
d_gene: TRBD2
len: 15
CDR3aa: CASKSRLAAAGTQYF
CDR3nt: TGTGCCAGCAAATCGCGACTAGCGGCGGCGGGGACCCAGTACTTC

abundance: .
j_gene: TRBJ2-6
v_gene: TRBV13
d_gene: .
len: 13
CDR3aa: CASSSSGANVLTF
CDR3nt: TGTGCCAGCAGCTCATCTGGGGCCAACGTCCTGACTTTC

abundance: .
j_gene: TRBJ1-1
v_gene: TRBV28
d_gene: .
len: 12
CDR3aa: CASSLSQFEAFF
CDR3nt: TGTGCCAGCAGTTTATCCCAGTTCGAAGCTTTCTTT

abundance: once
j_gene: TRBJ1-2
v_gene: TRBV9
d_gene: .
len: 13
CDR3aa: CASSVGRGYGYTF
CDR3nt: TGTGCCAGCAGCGTTGGGAGAGGGTATGGCTACACCTTC

abundance: few
j_gene: TRBJ1-1
v_gene: TRBV3-1/TRBV3-2
d_gene: .
len: 14
CDR3aa: CASSPARVNTEAFF
CDR3nt: TGTGCCAGCAGCCCTGCCCGGGTGAACACTGAAGCTTTCTTT

abundance: .
j_gene: TRBJ1-3
v_gene: TRBV11-2
d_gene: .
len: 16
CDR3aa: CASSLNQGFGGNTIYF
CDR3nt: TGTGCCAGCAGCCTTAACCAGGGGTTTGGTGGAAACACCATATATTTT

abundance: .
j_gene: TRBJ2-3
v_gene: TRBV6-5
d_gene: TRBD2
len: 15
CDR3aa: CAHGLAGGDTDTQYF
CDR3nt: TGTGCCCACGGTCTAGCGGGGGGGGACACAGATACGCAGTATTTT

abundance: .
j_gene: TRBJ2-4
v_gene: TRBV15
d_gene: TRBD1
len: 17
CDR3aa: CATSRTQGAVAKNIQYF
CDR3nt: TGTGCCACCAGCAGAACCCAGGGGGCCGTAGCCAAAAACATTCAGTACTTC

abundance: .
j_gene: TRBJ2-7
v_gene: TRBV9
d_gene: .
len: 15
CDR3aa: CASSVGAGFGYEQYF
CDR3nt: TGTGCCAGCAGCGTAGGGGCAGGGTTCGGCTACGAGCAGTACTTC

abundance: .
j_gene: TRBJ2-7
v_gene: TRBV27
d_gene: TRBD1
len: 14
CDR3aa: CASSLDRGTYEQYF
CDR3nt: TGTGCCAGCAGTCTAGACAGGGGGACCTACGAGCAGTACTTC

abundance: .
j_gene: TRBJ2-7
v_gene: TRBV6-5
d_gene: TRBD2
len: 15
CDR3aa: CASRAGGPPSYEQYF
CDR3nt: TGTGCCAGCCGGGCGGGGGGCCCACCTTCCTACGAGCAGTACTTC

abundance: .
j_gene: TRBJ1-2
v_gene: TRBV12-3/TRBV12-4
d_gene: .
len: 12
CDR3aa: CASTFDRGGYTF
CDR3nt: TGTGCCAGCACCTTTGACCGAGGAGGCTACACCTTC

abundance: .
j_gene: TRBJ1-1
v_gene: TRBV7-9
d_gene: .
len: 11
CDR3aa: CASSLGWEAFF
CDR3nt: TGTGCCAGCAGCCTCGGTTGGGAAGCTTTCTTT

abundance: .
j_gene: TRBJ1-5
v_gene: TRBV19
d_gene: .
len: 13
CDR3aa: CASSIGGNQPQHF
CDR3nt: TGTGCCAGTAGTATCGGAGGAAATCAGCCCCAGCATTTT

abundance: .
j_gene: TRBJ1-2
v_gene: TRBV19
d_gene: TRBD1
len: 15
CDR3aa: CASSMVQGGGDGYTF
CDR3nt: TGTGCCAGTAGTATGGTCCAAGGAGGGGGCGATGGCTACACCTTC

abundance: .
j_gene: TRBJ2-2
v_gene: TRBV5-6
d_gene: .
len: 15
CDR3aa: CASSFPGQNTGELFF
CDR3nt: TGTGCCAGCAGCTTTCCGGGACAAAACACCGGGGAGCTGTTTTTT

abundance: .
j_gene: TRBJ1-2
v_gene: TRBV7-2
d_gene: .
len: 12
CDR3aa: CASSSGNYGYTF
CDR3nt: TGTGCCAGCAGCTCAGGGAACTATGGCTACACCTTC

abundance: .
j_gene: TRBJ2-1
v_gene: TRBV24-1
d_gene: TRBD2
len: 17
CDR3aa: CATSDYRGGSRYNEQFF
CDR3nt: TGTGCCACCAGTGATTATAGGGGAGGGTCGCGGTACAATGAGCAGTTCTTC

abundance: once
j_gene: TRBJ1-6
v_gene: TRBV6-4
d_gene: TRBD1
len: 19
CDR3aa: CASSDPFLGQGSYNSPLHF
CDR3nt: TGTGCCAGCAGTGACCCCTTCCTGGGACAGGGTTCCTATAATTCACCCCTCCACTTT

abundance: .
j_gene: TRBJ1-2
v_gene: TRBV12-3/TRBV12-4
d_gene: TRBD1
len: 12
CDR3aa: CASSEGQGRNTF
CDR3nt: TGTGCCAGCAGTGAGGGACAGGGGAGAAACACCTTC

abundance: .
j_gene: TRBJ1-1
v_gene: TRBV27
d_gene: .
len: 14
CDR3aa: CATRGVGLLTEAFF
CDR3nt: TGTGCCACTCGGGGGGTCGGTCTGCTCACTGAAGCTTTCTTT

abundance: .
j_gene: TRBJ1-4
v_gene: TRBV7-9
d_gene: TRBD1
len: 16
CDR3aa: CASSLKTGQFYEKLFF
CDR3nt: TGTGCCAGCAGCCTTAAGACGGGACAGTTCTATGAAAAACTGTTTTTT

abundance: .
j_gene: TRBJ1-6
v_gene: TRBV28
d_gene: TRBD1
len: 16
CDR3aa: CASTFTRQGNNSPLHF
CDR3nt: TGTGCCAGCACCTTCACCCGACAGGGAAATAATTCACCCCTCCACTTT

abundance: .
j_gene: TRBJ2-3
v_gene: TRBV18
d_gene: TRBD2
len: 14
CDR3aa: CASPPKAGEDTQYF
CDR3nt: TGTGCCAGCCCCCCGAAGGCGGGGGAAGATACGCAGTATTTT

abundance: .
j_gene: TRBJ2-7
v_gene: TRBV2
d_gene: TRBD2
len: 16
CDR3aa: CASSDTERGRVYEQYF
CDR3nt: TGTGCCAGCAGTGACACGGAGCGGGGTAGGGTCTACGAGCAGTACTTC